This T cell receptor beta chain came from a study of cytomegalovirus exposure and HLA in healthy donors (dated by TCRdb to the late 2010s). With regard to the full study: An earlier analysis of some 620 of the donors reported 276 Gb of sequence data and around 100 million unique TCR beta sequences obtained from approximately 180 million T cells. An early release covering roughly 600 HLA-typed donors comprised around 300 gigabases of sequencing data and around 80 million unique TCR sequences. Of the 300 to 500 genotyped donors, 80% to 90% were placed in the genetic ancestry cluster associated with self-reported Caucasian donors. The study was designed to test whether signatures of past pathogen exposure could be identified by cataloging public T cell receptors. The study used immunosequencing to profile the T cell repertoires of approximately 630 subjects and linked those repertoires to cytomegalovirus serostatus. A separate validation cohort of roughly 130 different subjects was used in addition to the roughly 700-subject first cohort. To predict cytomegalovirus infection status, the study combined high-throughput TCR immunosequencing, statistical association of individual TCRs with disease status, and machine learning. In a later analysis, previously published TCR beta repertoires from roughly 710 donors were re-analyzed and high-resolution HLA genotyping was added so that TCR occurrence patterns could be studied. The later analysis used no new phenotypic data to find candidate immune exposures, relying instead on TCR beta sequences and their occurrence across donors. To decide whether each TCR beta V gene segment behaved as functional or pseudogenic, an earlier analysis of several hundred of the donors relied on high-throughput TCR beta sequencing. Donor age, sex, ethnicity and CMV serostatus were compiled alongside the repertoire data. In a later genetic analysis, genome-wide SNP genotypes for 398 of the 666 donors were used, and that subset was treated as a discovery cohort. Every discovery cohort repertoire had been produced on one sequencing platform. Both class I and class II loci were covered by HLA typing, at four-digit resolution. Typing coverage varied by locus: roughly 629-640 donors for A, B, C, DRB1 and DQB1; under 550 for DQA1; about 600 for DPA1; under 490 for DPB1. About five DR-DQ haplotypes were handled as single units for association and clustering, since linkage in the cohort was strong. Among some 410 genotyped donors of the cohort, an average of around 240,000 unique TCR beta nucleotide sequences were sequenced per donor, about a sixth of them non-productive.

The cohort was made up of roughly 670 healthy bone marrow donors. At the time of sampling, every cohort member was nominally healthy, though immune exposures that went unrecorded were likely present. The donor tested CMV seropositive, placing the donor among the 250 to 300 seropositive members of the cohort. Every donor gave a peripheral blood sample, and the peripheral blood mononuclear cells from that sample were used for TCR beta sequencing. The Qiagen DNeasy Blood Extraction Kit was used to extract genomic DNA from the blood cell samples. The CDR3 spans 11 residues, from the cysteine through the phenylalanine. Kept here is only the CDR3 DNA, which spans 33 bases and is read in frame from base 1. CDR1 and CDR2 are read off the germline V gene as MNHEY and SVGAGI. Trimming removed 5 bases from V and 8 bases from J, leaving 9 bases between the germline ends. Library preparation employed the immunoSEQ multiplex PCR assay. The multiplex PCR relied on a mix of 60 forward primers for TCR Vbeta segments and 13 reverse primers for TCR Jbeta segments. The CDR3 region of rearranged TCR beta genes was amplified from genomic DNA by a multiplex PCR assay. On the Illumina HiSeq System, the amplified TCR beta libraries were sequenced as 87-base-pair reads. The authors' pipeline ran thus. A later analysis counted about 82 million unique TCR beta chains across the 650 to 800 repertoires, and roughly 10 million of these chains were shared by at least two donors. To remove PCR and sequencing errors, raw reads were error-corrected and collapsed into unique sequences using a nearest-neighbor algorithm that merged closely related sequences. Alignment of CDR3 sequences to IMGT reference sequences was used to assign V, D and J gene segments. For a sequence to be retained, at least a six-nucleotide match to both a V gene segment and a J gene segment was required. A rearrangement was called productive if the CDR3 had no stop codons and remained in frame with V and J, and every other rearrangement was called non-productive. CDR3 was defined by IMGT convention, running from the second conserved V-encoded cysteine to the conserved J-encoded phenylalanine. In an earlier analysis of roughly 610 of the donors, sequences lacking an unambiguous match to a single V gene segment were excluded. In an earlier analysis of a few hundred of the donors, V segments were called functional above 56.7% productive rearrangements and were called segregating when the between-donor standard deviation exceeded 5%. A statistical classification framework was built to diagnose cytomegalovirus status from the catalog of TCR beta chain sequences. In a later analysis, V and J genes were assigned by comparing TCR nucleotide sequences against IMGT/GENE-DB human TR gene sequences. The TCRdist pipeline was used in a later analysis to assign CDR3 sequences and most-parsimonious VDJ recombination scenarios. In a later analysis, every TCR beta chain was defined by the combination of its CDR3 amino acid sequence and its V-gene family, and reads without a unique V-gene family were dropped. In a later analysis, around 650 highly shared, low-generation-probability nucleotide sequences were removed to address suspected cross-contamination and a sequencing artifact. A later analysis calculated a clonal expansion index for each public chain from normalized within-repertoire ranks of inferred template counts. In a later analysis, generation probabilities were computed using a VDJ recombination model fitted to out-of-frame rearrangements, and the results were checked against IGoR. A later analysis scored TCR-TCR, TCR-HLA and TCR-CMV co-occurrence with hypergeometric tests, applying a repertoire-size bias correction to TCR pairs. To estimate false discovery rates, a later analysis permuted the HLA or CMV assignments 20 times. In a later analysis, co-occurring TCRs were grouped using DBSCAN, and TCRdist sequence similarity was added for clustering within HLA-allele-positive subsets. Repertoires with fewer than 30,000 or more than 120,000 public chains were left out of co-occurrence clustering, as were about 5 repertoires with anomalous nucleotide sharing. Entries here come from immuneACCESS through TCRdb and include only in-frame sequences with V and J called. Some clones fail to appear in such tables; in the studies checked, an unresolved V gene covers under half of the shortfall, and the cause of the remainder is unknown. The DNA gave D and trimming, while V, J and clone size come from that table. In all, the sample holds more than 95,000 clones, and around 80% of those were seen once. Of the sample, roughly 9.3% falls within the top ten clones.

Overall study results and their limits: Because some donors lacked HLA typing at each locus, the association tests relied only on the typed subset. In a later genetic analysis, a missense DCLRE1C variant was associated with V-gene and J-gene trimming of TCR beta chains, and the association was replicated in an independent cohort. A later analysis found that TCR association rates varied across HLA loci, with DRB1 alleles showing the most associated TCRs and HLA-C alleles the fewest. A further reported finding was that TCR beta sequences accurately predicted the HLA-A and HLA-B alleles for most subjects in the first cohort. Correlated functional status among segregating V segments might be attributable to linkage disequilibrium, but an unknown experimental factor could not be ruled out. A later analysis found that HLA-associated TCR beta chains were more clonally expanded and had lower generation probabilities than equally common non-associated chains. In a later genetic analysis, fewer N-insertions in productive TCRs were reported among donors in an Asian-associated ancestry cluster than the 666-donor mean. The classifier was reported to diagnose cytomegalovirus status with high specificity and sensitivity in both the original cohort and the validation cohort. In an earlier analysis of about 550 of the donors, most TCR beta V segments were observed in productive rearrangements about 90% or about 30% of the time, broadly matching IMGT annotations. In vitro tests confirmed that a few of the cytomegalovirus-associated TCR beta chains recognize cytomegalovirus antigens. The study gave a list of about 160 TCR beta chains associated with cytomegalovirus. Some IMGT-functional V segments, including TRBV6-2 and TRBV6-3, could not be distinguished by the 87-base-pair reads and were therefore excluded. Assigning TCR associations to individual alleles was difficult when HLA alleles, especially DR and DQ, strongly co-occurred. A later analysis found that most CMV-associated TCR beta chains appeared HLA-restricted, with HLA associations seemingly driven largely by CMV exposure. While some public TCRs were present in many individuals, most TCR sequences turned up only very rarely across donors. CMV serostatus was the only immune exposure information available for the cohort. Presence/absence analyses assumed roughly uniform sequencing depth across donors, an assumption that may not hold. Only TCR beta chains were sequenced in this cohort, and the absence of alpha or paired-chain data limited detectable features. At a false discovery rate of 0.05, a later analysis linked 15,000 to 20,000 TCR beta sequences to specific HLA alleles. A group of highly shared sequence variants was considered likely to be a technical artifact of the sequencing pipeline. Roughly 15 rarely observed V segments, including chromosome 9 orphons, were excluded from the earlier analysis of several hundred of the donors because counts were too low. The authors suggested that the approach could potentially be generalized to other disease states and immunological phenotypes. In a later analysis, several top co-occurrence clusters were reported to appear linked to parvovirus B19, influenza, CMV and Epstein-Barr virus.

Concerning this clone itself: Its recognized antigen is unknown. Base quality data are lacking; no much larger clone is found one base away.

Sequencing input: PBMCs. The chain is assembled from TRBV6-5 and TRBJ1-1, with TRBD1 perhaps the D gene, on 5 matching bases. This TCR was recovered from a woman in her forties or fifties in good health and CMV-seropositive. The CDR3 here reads CASSEEGEAFF. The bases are TGTGCCAGCAGTGAGGAGGGGGAAGCTTTCTTT.